The present T cell receptor beta chain was sequenced within a study of blood T cell repertoires in COVID-19 (dated by TCRdb to about 2020). The study in broad terms: Samples covering the acute and convalescent phases of COVID-19 were provided by collaborators in the United States, Italy and Spain. Samples came from the ongoing ImmuneRACE study (first 160 participants) plus 1,254 subjects from 6 global collaborators. The repertoires were released in a freely available public database intended as a resource for research on the immune response to SARS-CoV-2. Where available, HLA class I and class II types were obtained from metadata supplied by the sample provider rather than from assay-based typing. The sample metadata nearly always contained a de-identified subject ID, COVID-19 status, age in years and sex. The dataset comprised deeply sampled blood TCRbeta repertoires from subjects exposed to, actively infected with, or recovered from COVID-19. The material from the prospective study consisted of cDNA or gDNA derived from T cells, B-cell-depleted T cells, or PBMCs.

With respect to this clone: This receptor's antigen is unknown. No per-base quality is available; no much larger clone lies one base away.

The immunoSEQ Assay, a bias-controlled multiplex PCR, was used to amplify TCRbeta CDR3 regions from genomic DNA. The study's own analysis went as follows. The number of nucleated cells in each sample was estimated from the amplification of reference gene primers within the assay. To quantify the absolute abundance of each unique TCRbeta CDR3 rearrangement, sequence reads were collapsed and filtered. For each sample, productive Simpson clonality was calculated by taking the square root of Simpson's diversity index across productive rearrangements. TCRdb carries this immuneACCESS record with in-frame sequences only. Its versions omit some clonotypes, under half of them owing to an unresolved V gene in the studies checked, with the rest unexplained. The DNA was the basis for D and trimming; V, J and clone size are from that table. Here the sample has some 96,000 clones; around four fifths occur a single time. Clones ranked in the top ten supply about an eighth of the sample.

The V and J ends are trimmed by 4 bases and 6 bases, leaving 8 bases between them. From the cysteine through the phenylalanine, the CDR3 covers 12 amino acids. The entry retains the CDR3 DNA only, 36 bases that are in frame from base 1. Here is what the overall study found, with its caveats: The amount of clinical and demographic metadata varied by source and participant and was provided uncurated.

Collaborating institutions collected whole blood in K2EDTA tubes following their own protocols. For TCRbeta analysis, collaborators shipped samples as frozen whole blood, isolated PBMCs, or DNA extracted from either of those sample types. Sequencing was carried out using peripheral blood. The sequence was collected from a man aged 50 or older with active or convalescent COVID-19. This chain is built from TRBV12-3 or TRBV12-4 and TRBJ2-3, with the D gene too uncertain to name. The encoded CDR3 is CASSSRLDTQYF. The sequenced DNA is TGTGCCAGCAGTTCCCGTCTGGATACGCAGTATTTT.